Described below is a single T cell receptor beta chain sequence and its context. Adults between about 18 and 89 years of age took part from under 30 US areas. Membership in each cohort depended on participant-reported clinical history. The repertoire was sequenced with immunoSEQ multiplex PCR; TCRdb's copy has only in-frame clones and lacks some. The sample consists of around 300,000 clones, around nine tenths of them appearing once. This entry belongs to a study of blood T cell repertoires in COVID-19. Whole-study context: Sample material is recorded as cDNA or gDNA derived from T cells, B-cell-depleted T cells, or PBMCs.

Germline V gives CDR1 SEHNR, CDR2 FQNEAQ (reference sequence). The CDR3 has 11 residues. With 6 bases removed from V and 5 bases from J, the gap between germline ends came to 7 bases. The V call is TRBV7-9, the J call TRBJ1-2, with TRBD1 as a possible D gene (5 bases). The receptor comes from a woman aged 40 to 55 who had recovered from COVID-19. The sample taken for sequencing was PBMCs or T cells enriched from blood (not recorded which). DNA for the CDR3: TGTGCCAGCAGACAGGTTTATGGCTACACCTTC. As protein: CASRQVYGYTF.